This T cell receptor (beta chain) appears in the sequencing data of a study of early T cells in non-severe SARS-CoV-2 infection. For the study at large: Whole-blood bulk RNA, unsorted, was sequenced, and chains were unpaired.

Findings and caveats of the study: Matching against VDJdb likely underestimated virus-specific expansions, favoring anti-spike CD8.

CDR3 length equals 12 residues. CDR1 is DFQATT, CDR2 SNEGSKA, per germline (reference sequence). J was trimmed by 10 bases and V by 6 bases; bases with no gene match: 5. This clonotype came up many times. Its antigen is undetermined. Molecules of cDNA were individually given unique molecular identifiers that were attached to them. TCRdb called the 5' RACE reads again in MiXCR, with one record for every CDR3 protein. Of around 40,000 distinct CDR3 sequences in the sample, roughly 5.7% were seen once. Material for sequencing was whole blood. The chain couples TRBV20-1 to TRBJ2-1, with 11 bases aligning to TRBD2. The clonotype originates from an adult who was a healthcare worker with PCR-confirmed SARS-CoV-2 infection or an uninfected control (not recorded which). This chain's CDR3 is CSALAGGREQFF. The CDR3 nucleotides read TGCAGTGCCCTAGCGGGAGGAAGAGAGCAGTTCTTC.